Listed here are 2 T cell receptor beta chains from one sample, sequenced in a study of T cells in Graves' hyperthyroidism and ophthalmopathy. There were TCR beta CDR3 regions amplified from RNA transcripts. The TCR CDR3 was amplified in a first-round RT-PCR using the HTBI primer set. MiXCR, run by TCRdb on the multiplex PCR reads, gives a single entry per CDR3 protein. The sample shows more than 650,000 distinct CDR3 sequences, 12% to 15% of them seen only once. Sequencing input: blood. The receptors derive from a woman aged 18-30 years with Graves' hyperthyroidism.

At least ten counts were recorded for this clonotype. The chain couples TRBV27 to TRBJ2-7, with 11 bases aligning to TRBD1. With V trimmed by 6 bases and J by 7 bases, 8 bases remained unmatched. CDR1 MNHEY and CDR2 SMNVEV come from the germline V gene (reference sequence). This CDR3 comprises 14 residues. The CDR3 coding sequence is TGTGCCAGCAGCTTCGGACAGGGGGCTTTTGAGCAGTACTTC. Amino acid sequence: CASSFGQGAFEQYF.

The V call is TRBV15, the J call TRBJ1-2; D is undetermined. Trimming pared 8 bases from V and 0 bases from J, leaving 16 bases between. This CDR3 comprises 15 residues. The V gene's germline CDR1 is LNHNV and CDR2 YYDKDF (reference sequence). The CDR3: CATGGFRLANYGYTF. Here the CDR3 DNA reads TGTGCCACCGGCGGATTCAGGTTAGCTAACTATGGCTACACCTTC.